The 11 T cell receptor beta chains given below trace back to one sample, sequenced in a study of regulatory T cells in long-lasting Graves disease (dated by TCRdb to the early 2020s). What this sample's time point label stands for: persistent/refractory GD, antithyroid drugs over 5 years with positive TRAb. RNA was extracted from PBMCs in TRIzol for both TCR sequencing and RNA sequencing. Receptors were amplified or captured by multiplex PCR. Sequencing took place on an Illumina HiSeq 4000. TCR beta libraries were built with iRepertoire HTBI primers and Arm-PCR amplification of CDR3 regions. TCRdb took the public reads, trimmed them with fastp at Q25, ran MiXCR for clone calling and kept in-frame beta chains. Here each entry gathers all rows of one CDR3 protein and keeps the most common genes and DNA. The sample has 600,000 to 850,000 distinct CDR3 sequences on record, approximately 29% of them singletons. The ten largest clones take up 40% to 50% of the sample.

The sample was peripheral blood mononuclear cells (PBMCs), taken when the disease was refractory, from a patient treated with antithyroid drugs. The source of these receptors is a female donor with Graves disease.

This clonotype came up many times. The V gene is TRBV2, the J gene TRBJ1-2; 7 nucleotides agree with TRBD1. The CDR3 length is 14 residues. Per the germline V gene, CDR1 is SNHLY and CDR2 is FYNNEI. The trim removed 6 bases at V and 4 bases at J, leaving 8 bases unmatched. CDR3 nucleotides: TGTGCCAGCAGCGAGGAGACAGGGACCTATGGCTACACCTTC. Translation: CASSEETGTYGYTF. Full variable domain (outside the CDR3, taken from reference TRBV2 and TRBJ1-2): EPEVTQTPSHQVTQMGQEVILRCVPISNHLYFYWYRQILGQKVEFLVSFYNNEISEKSEIFDDQFSVERPDGSNFTLKIRSTKLEDSAMYFCASSEETGTYGYTFGSGTRLTVV.

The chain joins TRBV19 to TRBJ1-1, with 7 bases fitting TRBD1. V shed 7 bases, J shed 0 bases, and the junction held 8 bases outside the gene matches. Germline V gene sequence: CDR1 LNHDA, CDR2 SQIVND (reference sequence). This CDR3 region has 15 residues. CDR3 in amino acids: CASTTGVFMNTEAFF. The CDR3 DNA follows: TGTGCCAGTACAACAGGGGTATTCATGAACACTGAAGCTTTCTTT.

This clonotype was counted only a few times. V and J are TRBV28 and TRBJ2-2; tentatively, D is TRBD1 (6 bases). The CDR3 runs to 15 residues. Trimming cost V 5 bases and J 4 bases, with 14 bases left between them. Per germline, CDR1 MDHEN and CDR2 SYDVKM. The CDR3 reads CASSTGTGSTGELFF. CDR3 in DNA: TGTGCCAGCAGTACCGGAACAGGGAGCACCGGGGAGCTGTTTTTT.

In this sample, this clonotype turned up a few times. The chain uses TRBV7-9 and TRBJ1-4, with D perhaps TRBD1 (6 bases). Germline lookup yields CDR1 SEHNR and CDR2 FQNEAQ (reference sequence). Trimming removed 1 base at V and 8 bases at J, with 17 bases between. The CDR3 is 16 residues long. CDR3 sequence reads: CASSLDGYRVEEKLFF. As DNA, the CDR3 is TGTGCCAGCAGCTTAGATGGATACAGGGTAGAAGAAAAACTGTTTTTT. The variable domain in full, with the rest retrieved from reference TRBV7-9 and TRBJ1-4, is DTGVSQNPRHKITKRGQNVTFRCDPISEHNRLYWYRQTLGQGPEFLTYFQNEAQLEKSRLLSDRFSAERPKGSFSTLEIQRTEQGDSAMYLCASSLDGYRVEEKLFFGSGTQLSVL.

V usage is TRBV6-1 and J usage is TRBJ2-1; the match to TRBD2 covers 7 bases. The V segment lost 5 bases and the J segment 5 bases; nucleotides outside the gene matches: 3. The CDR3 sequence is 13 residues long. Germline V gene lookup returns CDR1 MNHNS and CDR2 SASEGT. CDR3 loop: CASSLADDNEQFF. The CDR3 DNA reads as TGTGCCAGCAGTCTAGCGGACGACAATGAGCAGTTCTTC.

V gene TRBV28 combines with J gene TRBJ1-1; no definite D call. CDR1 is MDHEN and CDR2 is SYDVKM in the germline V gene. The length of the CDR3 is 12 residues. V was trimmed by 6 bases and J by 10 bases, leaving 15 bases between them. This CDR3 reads CASSPTRRGAFF. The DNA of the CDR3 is TGTGCCAGCAGCCCCACACGTCGGGGAGCTTTCTTT.

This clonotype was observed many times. The chain's CDR3 is CASSPEGRGHQPQHF. Here the CDR3 DNA reads TGTGCCAGCAGCCCGGAGGGGAGGGGGCATCAGCCCCAGCATTTT. The rearrangement links TRBV5-5 to TRBJ1-5; 7 positions agree with TRBD1. The CDR3 totals 15 residues. Germline CDR1 reads SGHKS; CDR2 reads YYEKEE (reference sequence). After removal of 4 bases from V and 5 bases from J, the junction contained 9 bases not matched to a gene.

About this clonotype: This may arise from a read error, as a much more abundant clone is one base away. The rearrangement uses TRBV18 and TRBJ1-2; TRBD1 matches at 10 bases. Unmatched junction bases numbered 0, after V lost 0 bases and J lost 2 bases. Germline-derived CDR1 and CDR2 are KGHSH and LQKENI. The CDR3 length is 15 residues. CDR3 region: CASSPPTGGNYGYTF. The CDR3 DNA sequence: TGTGCCAGCTCACCACCGACAGGGGGCAACTATGGCTACACCTTC.

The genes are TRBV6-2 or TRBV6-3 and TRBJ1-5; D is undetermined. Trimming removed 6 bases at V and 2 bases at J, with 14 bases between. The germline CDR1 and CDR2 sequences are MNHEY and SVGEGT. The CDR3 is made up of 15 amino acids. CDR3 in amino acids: CASSRDLGGNQPQHF. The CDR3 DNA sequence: TGTGCCAGCAGCCGCGATTTGGGTGGCAATCAGCCCCAGCATTTT.

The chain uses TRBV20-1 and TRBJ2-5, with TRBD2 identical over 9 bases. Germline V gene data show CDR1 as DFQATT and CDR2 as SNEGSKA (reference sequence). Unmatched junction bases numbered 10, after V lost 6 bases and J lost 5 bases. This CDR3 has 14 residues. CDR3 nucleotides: TGCAGTGCGTACGAGTTTGCGGGAGGGGAGACCCAGTACTTC. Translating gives CSAYEFAGGETQYF.

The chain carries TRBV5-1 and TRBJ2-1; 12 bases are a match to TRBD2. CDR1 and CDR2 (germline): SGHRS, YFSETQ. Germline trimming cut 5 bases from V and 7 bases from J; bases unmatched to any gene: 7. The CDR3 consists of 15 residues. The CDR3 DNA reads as TGCGCCAGCAGAATGACTAGCGGGAGTAAGAATGAGCAGTTCTTC. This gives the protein CASRMTSGSKNEQFF.